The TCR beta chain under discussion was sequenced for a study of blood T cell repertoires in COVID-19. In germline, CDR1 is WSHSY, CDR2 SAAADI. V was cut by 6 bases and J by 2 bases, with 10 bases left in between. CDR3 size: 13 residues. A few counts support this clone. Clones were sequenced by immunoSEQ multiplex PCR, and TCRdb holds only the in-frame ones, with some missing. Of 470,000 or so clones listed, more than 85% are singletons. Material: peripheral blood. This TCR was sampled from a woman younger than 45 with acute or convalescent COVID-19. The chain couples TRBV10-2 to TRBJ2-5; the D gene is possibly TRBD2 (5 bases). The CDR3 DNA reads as TGCGCCAGCAGCGCAAGGGAGCAAGAGACCCAGTACTTC. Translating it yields CASSAREQETQYF.